Listed below are T cell receptor beta chains from one sample, sequenced in a study of cytomegalovirus exposure and HLA in healthy donors. TCRdb keeps only in-frame clones here, not all; method: immunoSEQ multiplex PCR. This repertoire shows hundreds of thousands of clones, 76% found once; its top ten account for about 0.63%. The sample comprised PBMCs. The origin of the receptors is a man between 18 and 35 years old in good health and CMV-seronegative. CDR3s include the opening cysteine and the closing phenylalanine or tryptophan. Each record gives: clone size, J gene, D gene, CDR3 length, V gene, CDR3 DNA, CDR3 protein. A D gene is named only where the DNA matches it firmly. Clone size appears in some rows only: once, few, many, or a class for an expanded clone.

size: NA
J: TRBJ2-7
D: TRBD2
length: 16
V: TRBV6-1
DNA: TGTGCCAGCAGTGAAGGGGGGCGGGAGGGCGCCTACGAGCAGTACTTC
CDR3: CASSEGGREGAYEQYF

size: NA
J: TRBJ2-7
D: NA
length: 17
V: TRBV7-9
DNA: TGTGCCAGCAGCTCCCCGAAAGACCAGGCTGGCCCCTACGAGCAGTACTTC
CDR3: CASSSPKDQAGPYEQYF

size: NA
J: TRBJ2-7
D: TRBD1
length: 15
V: TRBV5-5
DNA: TGTGCCAGCAGCTTGGGGACAGGGCGCTCCTACGAGCAGTACTTC
CDR3: CASSLGTGRSYEQYF

size: NA
J: TRBJ1-1
D: NA
length: 13
V: TRBV19
DNA: TGTGCCAGTAGTGCCGGTGTGAACACTGAAGCTTTCTTT
CDR3: CASSAGVNTEAFF

size: NA
J: TRBJ2-5
D: TRBD1
length: 14
V: TRBV9
DNA: TGTGCCAGCAGCGTATCCGACAGGGTCGCGGCCCAGTACTTC
CDR3: CASSVSDRVAAQYF

size: NA
J: TRBJ2-3
D: TRBD2
length: 17
V: TRBV5-6
DNA: TGTGCCAGCAGCGGTAGGACTAGCGGGAGTTATGCAGATACGCAGTATTTT
CDR3: CASSGRTSGSYADTQYF

size: NA
J: TRBJ1-2
D: TRBD1
length: 14
V: TRBV7-9
DNA: TGTGCCAGCAGCCCACGGACAGGGAACTATGGCTACACCTTC
CDR3: CASSPRTGNYGYTF

size: NA
J: TRBJ2-7
D: NA
length: 12
V: TRBV9
DNA: TGTGCCAGCAGCCAGGGGTCCTACGAGCAGTACTTC
CDR3: CASSQGSYEQYF

size: NA
J: TRBJ2-7
D: TRBD2
length: 19
V: TRBV9
DNA: TGTGCCAGCAGCCCTACTGATAGCGGGATGGTGGGGCGCTCCTACGAGCAGTACTTC
CDR3: CASSPTDSGMVGRSYEQYF

size: NA
J: TRBJ2-2
D: TRBD2
length: 19
V: TRBV5-6
DNA: TGTGCCAGCAGCAGGACTAGCGGGAGACAAAGTGGGTACACCGGGGAGCTGTTTTTT
CDR3: CASSRTSGRQSGYTGELFF

size: NA
J: TRBJ1-5
D: NA
length: 15
V: TRBV4-1
DNA: TGCGCCAGCAGCCAAGAAGAGGGGAGGGGAGGGCCCCAGCATTTT
CDR3: CASSQEEGRGGPQHF

size: NA
J: TRBJ1-1
D: NA
length: 14
V: TRBV5-6
DNA: TGTGCCAGCAGTGGGGACTTTCGGAACACTGAAGCTTTCTTT
CDR3: CASSGDFRNTEAFF

size: NA
J: TRBJ2-7
D: TRBD1
length: 12
V: TRBV7-9
DNA: TGTGCCAGCAGCCCCAGGGGGACCGAGCAGTACTTC
CDR3: CASSPRGTEQYF

size: NA
J: TRBJ1-1
D: NA
length: 18
V: TRBV27
DNA: TGTGCCAGCAGTTCCCCGGGTGGCAACGGCAGGGCTAACACTGAAGCTTTCTTT
CDR3: CASSSPGGNGRANTEAFF

size: NA
J: TRBJ1-2
D: NA
length: 15
V: TRBV4-1
DNA: TGCGCCAGCAGCCAAGATCGGGGGATAAACTATGGCTACACCTTC
CDR3: CASSQDRGINYGYTF

size: NA
J: TRBJ1-3
D: TRBD1
length: 21
V: TRBV27
DNA: TGTGCCAGCAGTTTAAGGGGGACAGGGGCGGTCCTCCTTAGCTCTGGAAACACCATATATTTT
CDR3: CASSLRGTGAVLLSSGNTIYF

size: NA
J: TRBJ1-5
D: NA
length: 15
V: TRBV7-9
DNA: TGTGCCAGCAGCTTAGGGGGGGGTAGCAATCAGCCCCAGCATTTT
CDR3: CASSLGGGSNQPQHF

size: NA
J: TRBJ2-3
D: NA
length: 17
V: TRBV7-9
DNA: TGTGCCAGCAGCCTCCGGCAGGGGAAGACTAGCACAGATACGCAGTATTTT
CDR3: CASSLRQGKTSTDTQYF

size: few
J: TRBJ2-7
D: NA
length: 12
V: TRBV2
DNA: TGTGCCAGCAGTGGGGCAGCCTACGAGCAGTACTTC
CDR3: CASSGAAYEQYF

size: NA
J: TRBJ2-5
D: TRBD1
length: 15
V: TRBV6-6
DNA: TGTGCCAGCAGTTCCTGGACAGGATGGTCGGAGACCCAGTACTTC
CDR3: CASSSWTGWSETQYF

size: NA
J: TRBJ2-3
D: TRBD2
length: 14
V: TRBV11-3
DNA: TGTGCCAGCAGCCCCCGGACTAGAACAGATACGCAGTATTTT
CDR3: CASSPRTRTDTQYF

size: NA
J: TRBJ1-6
D: TRBD1
length: 13
V: TRBV2
DNA: TGTGCCAGCGTCACAGGGGTGACTTCACCCCTCCACTTT
CDR3: CASVTGVTSPLHF

size: once
J: TRBJ2-1
D: NA
length: 15
V: TRBV30
DNA: TGTGCCTGGAGTGGTGGCGGGATTTCCTACAATGAGCAGTTCTTC
CDR3: CAWSGGGISYNEQFF

size: NA
J: TRBJ1-5
D: TRBD1
length: 15
V: TRBV28
DNA: TGTGCCAGCAGTTTCGGGGGGACAGGTGCTCAGCCCCAGCATTTT
CDR3: CASSFGGTGAQPQHF

size: NA
J: TRBJ2-1
D: NA
length: 14
V: TRBV19
DNA: TGTGCCAGTAGTATAGTGAAGGGAGTTGGTGAGCAGTTCTTC
CDR3: CASSIVKGVGEQFF

size: NA
J: TRBJ2-7
D: TRBD1
length: 15
V: TRBV27
DNA: TGTGCCAGCAGTTTATTCTTGACAGGGATGGACGAGCAGTACTTC
CDR3: CASSLFLTGMDEQYF

size: NA
J: TRBJ1-2
D: TRBD1
length: 14
V: TRBV11-2
DNA: TGTGCCAGCAGCTTAGACCAGGGGGCGAGTGGCTACACCTTC
CDR3: CASSLDQGASGYTF

size: NA
J: TRBJ2-7
D: NA
length: 14
V: TRBV2
DNA: TGTGCCAGCACCTTCGAGCGGATGACATACGAGCAGTACTTC
CDR3: CASTFERMTYEQYF

size: NA
J: TRBJ2-3
D: NA
length: 16
V: TRBV30
DNA: TGTGCCTGGAGTGCCCGAACACGGCACTACACAGATACGCAGTATTTT
CDR3: CAWSARTRHYTDTQYF

size: NA
J: TRBJ2-4
D: TRBD1
length: 15
V: TRBV6-5
DNA: TGTGCCAGCAGACCGACAGGGTTGTACAAAAACATTCAGTACTTC
CDR3: CASRPTGLYKNIQYF

size: few
J: TRBJ2-7
D: TRBD2
length: 15
V: TRBV11-2
DNA: TGTGCCAGCAGCTTAGGATCCGGGACTATCGACGAGCAGTACTTC
CDR3: CASSLGSGTIDEQYF

size: NA
J: TRBJ1-1
D: TRBD1
length: 15
V: TRBV19
DNA: TGTGCCAGTAGTAGATACAGGGGGATGAACACTGAAGCTTTCTTT
CDR3: CASSRYRGMNTEAFF

size: NA
J: TRBJ2-7
D: TRBD2
length: 14
V: TRBV27
DNA: TGTGCCAGCAGTCTGACTGAGCGGGACGGAGAGCAGTACTTC
CDR3: CASSLTERDGEQYF

size: few
J: TRBJ2-1
D: TRBD1
length: 13
V: TRBV7-3
DNA: TGTGCCAGCAGCTCTACAGGGGGAGGTGAGCAGTTCTTC
CDR3: CASSSTGGGEQFF

size: NA
J: TRBJ1-3
D: NA
length: 17
V: TRBV11-2
DNA: TGTGCCAGCAGCTTAGAGTTAACGTCCGGGGGAGGAAACACCATATATTTT
CDR3: CASSLELTSGGGNTIYF

size: NA
J: TRBJ2-5
D: NA
length: 14
V: TRBV25-1
DNA: TGTGCCAGCAGTGAGCCAGGGGCTAGGGGGACCCAGTACTTC
CDR3: CASSEPGARGTQYF

size: NA
J: TRBJ1-5
D: TRBD1
length: 15
V: TRBV7-2
DNA: TGTGCCAGCAGCGCCGACAGGGGAGGCAATCAGCCCCAGCATTTT
CDR3: CASSADRGGNQPQHF

size: NA
J: TRBJ1-2
D: NA
length: 13
V: TRBV19
DNA: TGTGCCAGTAGTAATGCGGCCAACTATGGCTACACCTTC
CDR3: CASSNAANYGYTF

size: NA
J: TRBJ1-1
D: NA
length: 15
V: TRBV10-1
DNA: TGCGCCAGCAGTGAGTCCGGCAGGTTAAATACTGAAGCTTTCTTT
CDR3: CASSESGRLNTEAFF

size: NA
J: TRBJ1-5
D: NA
length: 15
V: TRBV2
DNA: TGTGCCAGCAGTGGACAGGATCGTGGCAATCAGCCCCAGCATTTT
CDR3: CASSGQDRGNQPQHF

size: NA
J: TRBJ2-1
D: TRBD2
length: 16
V: TRBV7-9
DNA: TGTGCCAGCAGCTTAGGGACTAGCGGCTCCTACAATGAGCAGTTCTTC
CDR3: CASSLGTSGSYNEQFF

size: NA
J: TRBJ2-7
D: TRBD1
length: 15
V: TRBV28
DNA: TGTGCCAGCAGTTTTTCCCAACCAGGGGGCAACGAGCAGTACTTC
CDR3: CASSFSQPGGNEQYF